The TCR beta chain described here comes from a study of shared T cell receptors in the human thymus. The repertoire was sequenced with immunoSEQ multiplex PCR; TCRdb's copy has only in-frame clones and lacks some. Of about 710,000 clones in the sample, around 87% were seen once. Looked up from germline, CDR1 is MDHEN and CDR2 is SYDVKM. The CDR3 totals 12 residues. This clone was picked up a small number of times. The junction differs from germline at one of its ends, possibly a read error. The sample was also linked to a second study, of human thymus T cells. That work adds: The donor group consisted of healthy Finnish infants who were having corrective surgery for congenital heart defects. Corrective cardiac surgery supplied the resected thymus tissue. Blood and thymic repertoires both appeared biased in V and J gene usage. Thymic repertoires from unrelated individuals overlapped highly, related research reported.

This clonotype was sampled from a boy under two years old with a congenital heart defect. Input material: thymocytes. V is TRBV28 and J is TRBJ2-7, with D possibly TRBD1 on 8 matching bases. CDR3: CASSFWGGQALF. For the CDR3, the DNA is TGTGCCAGCAGTTTTTGGGGGGGACAGGCCTTGTTC.